This T cell receptor (beta chain) derives from a study of T cell responses to AZD1222 COVID-19 vaccine (TCRdb year 2021). About the full investigation: TCR sequencing covered roughly 230 trial participants: 207 given two doses of AZD1222 and approximately 26 given two doses of MenACWY control vaccine. Trial participants were enrolled by age into 18-55, 56-69 and 70-plus year subgroups, with 148, 28 and 57 TCR-sequenced participants respectively. Overall study outcomes, separate from this receptor: Because no samples from the day 14 peak response were available, repertoires could be characterized only after the peak T cell response. After two AZD1222 doses, spike-specific TCR breadth and depth were significantly higher than at day 0 and than in MenACWY recipients. In the small 56-69-year group, the increase in depth fell short of significance, most likely because of low power. Reportedly, close to half of the unique spike-specific TCRs recognized epitopes lying outside the regions that are mutated in the B.1.351 and B.1.1.7 variants. Vaccine-associated CD4 TCRs spanned the whole spike protein, with dominant responses in regions 160-218 and 743-854. Conclusions about previously exposed vaccinees were limited because only a handful of AZD1222 recipients were SARS-CoV-2 seropositive at baseline. Participants were mostly white British, with more females than males. The authors suggested clonal diversity may have been underestimated.

Deletion took 2 bases off V and 1 base off J, with a span of 12 bases between the germline ends. From the germline V gene (reference sequence), CDR1 is SGHKS and CDR2 is YYEKEE. From its cysteine to its phenylalanine, the CDR3 spans 15 amino acids. Solely the CDR3 DNA is kept, with 45 bases framed from the first base. In the paper's terms, the time point label means: about 28 days (+/-7) after the second vaccine dose. The intended sense of this specimen's treatment or condition label: meningococcal conjugate vaccine given as trial control. Vaccinee samples came from UK trials COV001 and COV002, including a single-blind randomized controlled phase 2/3 trial of AZD1222 (ChAdOx1 nCoV-19) in healthy adults. For TCRbeta chain sequencing, PBMC samples were collected from trial participants at day 0 and at day 28 after the second dose. A word on this clone: The antigen it binds to is not known. No much larger clonotype is one base removed from it; base qualities were not supplied.

The CDR3 regions of human TCRbeta chains were subjected to immunosequencing. The paper's processing steps were these. TCRs in the repertoires were compared against a reference library of SARS-CoV-2-specific TCRs that had been generated with the MIRA antigen-specificity platform. Breadth was defined as the fraction of unique TCRs that were SARS-CoV-2-associated, and depth was defined as the fraction of total T cells that were SARS-CoV-2-associated. Using the MIRA data, each spike-specific TCR was assigned both to the spike region to which the TCR was reactive and to a CD4 or CD8 class. Log10-transformed breadth and depth values were compared by one-way ANOVA with Sidak's multiple comparisons tests. Drawn from immuneACCESS, this table holds only the in-frame rearrangements with V and J called that TCRdb kept. Clones are partly lost; checked studies trace under half to an unresolved V gene and leave the rest unexplained. V, J and clone size are those of that table, while D and trimming were read from the DNA. This sample lists about 66,000 clones; over 80% were detected once. Jointly, the top ten make up about 5.7% of the sample.

This clonotype was obtained from an adult who received the MenACWY meningococcal vaccine as a control. Sequenced material: peripheral blood, taken 28 days after the second dose of the MenACWY control vaccine. The rearrangement joined TRBV5-5 to TRBJ1-1; the D segment cannot be called with confidence. The bases are TGTGCCAGCAGCTTTATTTGGTCAGGGAACACTGAAGCTTTCTTT. This encodes CASSFIWSGNTEAFF. Reference TRBV5-5 and TRBJ1-1 genes cover what lies past the CDR3, so the full variable domain is DAGVTQSPTHLIKTRGQQVTLRCSPISGHKSVSWYQQVLGQGPQFIFQYYEKEERGRGNFPDRFSARQFPNYSSELNVNALLLGDSALYLCASSFIWSGNTEAFFGQGTRLTVV.